These 29 T cell receptor beta chains originate from one sample sequenced in a study of OX40 agonist ivuxolimab in advanced cancers. Here immunoSEQ multiplex PCR was the method, and the copy in TCRdb shows in-frame clones only, minus some. This repertoire shows 70,000 to 90,000 clones, roughly 80% found once; its top ten account for around 5%. The input for sequencing was CD4+ or CD8+ T cells sorted from blood, taken in a trial of the OX40 agonist ivuxolimab. These receptors originate from an adult with an advanced solid tumor such as melanoma, head and neck, liver or kidney cancer.

The chain combines TRBV5-1 with TRBJ1-1; 10 bases match TRBD1. The J segment lost 5 bases and the V segment lost 2 bases, leaving 6 bases of the junction unmatched. CDR1 SGHRS and CDR2 YFSETQ come from the germline V gene. This CDR3 has 15 residues. CDR3: CASSFPGQGMTEAFF. CDR3 DNA: TGCGCCAGCAGCTTTCCGGGACAGGGGATGACTGAAGCTTTCTTT.

This clone was observed once. The V call is TRBV6-1, the J call TRBJ2-3; no firm D call. V gave up 2 bases and J gave up 0 bases, with 3 bases separating them. Germline V lookup: CDR1 MNHNS, CDR2 SASEGT. The CDR3 contains 13 residues. CDR3 residues: CASSEMSTDTQYF. Written as DNA, the CDR3 is TGTGCCAGCAGTGAAATGAGCACAGATACGCAGTATTTT.

V and J are TRBV20-1 and TRBJ1-1; D is uncertain. Germline V CDR1 and CDR2: DFQATT, SNEGSKA (reference sequence). This CDR3 contains 11 residues. The ends were cut back, 5 bases at V and 4 bases at J, with 8 bases in the middle. In DNA form, the CDR3 reads TGCAGTGCTCGGAAGAGCACTGAAGCTTTCTTT. Translating it yields CSARKSTEAFF.

The V and J genes are TRBV5-1 and TRBJ2-2, with TRBD1 matching over 9 bases. The germline V gene encodes CDR1 SGHRS and CDR2 YFSETQ. The CDR3 extends over 15 amino acids. Trimming took 0 bases from V and 7 from J; bases not matched to a gene: 4. CDR3 DNA sequence: TGCGCCAGCAGCTTGGACAGGGGGCTGTACGGGGAGCTGTTTTTT. It translates to CASSLDRGLYGELFF.

The gene calls are TRBV7-3 and TRBJ2-1; 13 bases fit TRBD2. The CDR3 is made up of 16 amino acids. Per the germline V gene, CDR1 is SGHTA and CDR2 is FQGTGA. V lost 4 bases and J lost 5; bases outside the gene matches: 5. The CDR3 region has the DNA TGTGCCAGCAGCTGGGGACTAGCGGGGAACAACAATGAGCAGTTCTTC. This gives the protein CASSWGLAGNNNEQFF.

The rearrangement joins TRBV29-1 to TRBJ1-1; possible D gene TRBD1, 5 bases. CDR3 size: 12 residues. Germline V lookup: CDR1 SQVTM, CDR2 ANQGSEA. V lost 4 bases, J lost 5 bases, and 11 bases lay in between. The CDR3 protein is CSVVLGETEAFF. In DNA form, the CDR3 reads TGCAGCGTTGTCCTGGGGGAAACTGAAGCTTTCTTT. Variable domain in full (rest from reference TRBV29-1 and TRBJ1-1): SAVISQKPSRDICQRGTSLTIQCQVDSQVTMMFWYRQQPGQSLTLIATANQGSEATYESGFVIDKFPISRPNLTFSTLTVSNMSPEDSSIYLCSVVLGETEAFFGQGTRLTVV.

The rearrangement joins TRBV13 to TRBJ1-2; D is perhaps TRBD1 (6 bases). V shed 7 bases and J shed 6 bases, with 18 bases lying between them. This CDR3 is built from 14 residues. The germline CDR1 and CDR2 sequences are PRHDT and FYEKMQ (reference sequence). CDR3 amino acids: CASTNRQVPHGYTF. DNA for the CDR3: TGTGCCAGCACAAATCGACAGGTACCTCATGGCTACACCTTC.

The rearrangement links TRBV15 to TRBJ2-5; D is undetermined. CDR1 LNHNV and CDR2 YYDKDF come from the germline V gene (reference sequence). The V gene lost 0 bases and the J gene lost 1 base, with 6 bases spanning the gap. The CDR3 is 14 residues long. The CDR3 here is CATSRDRSQETQYF. CDR3 in DNA: TGTGCCACCAGCAGAGACAGAAGCCAAGAGACCCAGTACTTC.

The V and J genes are TRBV11-2 and TRBJ2-7; either TRBD1 or TRBD2 may supply D (5 bases each). V gave up 4 bases and J gave up 0 bases, with 16 bases separating them. Germline lookup yields CDR1 SGHAT and CDR2 FQNNGV. The CDR3 contains 16 residues. As DNA, the CDR3 is TGTGCCAGCAGCTCTATACTCGGGGCGAACTCCTACGAGCAGTACTTC. It is translated as CASSSILGANSYEQYF.

The J gene is TRBJ2-1, the V gene TRBV15; 8 nucleotides agree with TRBD1. There are 14 residues in the CDR3. Germline V CDR1 and CDR2: LNHNV, YYDKDF (reference sequence). The junction had 4 bases not matched to a gene; V was cut back by 8 bases and J by 1 base. In nucleotides, the CDR3 is TGTGCCACCTGGGACAGGCGATCCTACAATGAGCAGTTCTTC. Encoded protein: CATWDRRSYNEQFF. Full variable domain (rest looked up from reference TRBV15 and TRBJ2-1): DAMVIQNPRYQVTQFGKPVTLSCSQTLNHNVMYWYQQKSSQAPKLLFHYYDKDFNNEADTPDNFQSRRPNTSFCFLDIRSPGLGDTAMYLCATWDRRSYNEQFFGPGTRLTVL.

A few counts support this clone. The chain combines TRBV19 with TRBJ1-1; D call uncertain. The V end was cut by 6 bases, the J end by 4 bases, with 12 bases between. This CDR3 comprises 13 residues. The germline CDR1 and CDR2 sequences are LNHDA and SQIVND (reference sequence). CDR3 DNA sequence: TGTGCCAGTAGCGATAGAGGACGCACTGAAGCTTTCTTT. As protein: CASSDRGRTEAFF.

The J gene is TRBJ1-2, the V gene TRBV5-1; the D is unclear. This CDR3 is built from 17 residues. V was trimmed by 0 bases and J by 1 base, leaving 16 bases between them. Per the germline V gene, CDR1 is SGHRS and CDR2 is YFSETQ. The CDR3 here is CASSLGHGLSGNYGYTF. CDR3 DNA sequence: TGCGCCAGCAGCTTGGGCCATGGACTATCCGGTAACTATGGCTACACCTTC. Full variable domain (outside the CDR3, taken from reference TRBV5-1 and TRBJ1-2): KAGVTQTPRYLIKTRGQQVTLSCSPISGHRSVSWYQQTPGQGLQFLFEYFSETQRNKGNFPGRFSGRQFSNSRSEMNVSTLELGDSALYLCASSLGHGLSGNYGYTFGSGTRLTVV.

The chain recombines TRBV21-1 with TRBJ2-4; the table names TRBD1, a call not compared with the DNA. TRBV21-1 is listed as a pseudogene. The CDR3 is 21 amino acids. As DNA, the CDR3 is TGTGCCAGCAGCAAAGCCGGGAGAGGGGACAGGGACCATTTAGCCAAAAACATTCAGTACTTC. It yields the protein CASSKAGRGDRDHLAKNIQYF.

The V call is TRBV5-1, the J call TRBJ2-3; 7 positions agree with TRBD2. Germline V gives CDR1 SGHRS, CDR2 YFSETQ. CDR3 length: 15 residues. The junction had 7 bases not matched to a gene; V was cut back by 4 bases and J by 2 bases. CDR3 nucleotides: TGCGCCAGCAGCGGGAATTGGGACTACACAGATACGCAGTATTTT. Translated, it gives CASSGNWDYTDTQYF.

The sample holds one count of this clone. The CDR3 bases are TGTGCCAGCGCGGCTCGGGCCGGTGGCAGGGTGAACACTGAAGCTTTCTTT. This sequence encodes CASAARAGGRVNTEAFF. The chain combines TRBV2 with TRBJ1-1, with TRBD1 as a possible D gene (5 bases). The germline V gene has CDR1 SNHLY and CDR2 FYNNEI. CDR3 size: 17 residues. Trimming stripped 8 bases from V and 0 bases from J, with 22 bases between.

This clone was found many times. V usage is TRBV6-1 and J usage is TRBJ2-3, with D possibly called TRBD1 or TRBD2 (6 bases each). V was trimmed by 0 bases and J by 5 bases, leaving 12 bases between them. Germline V lookup: CDR1 MNHNS, CDR2 SASEGT. This CDR3 has 15 amino acids. Here the CDR3 reads CASSEAGGRGDTQYF. Here the CDR3 DNA reads TGTGCCAGCAGTGAAGCGGGGGGCCGGGGAGATACGCAGTATTTT.

The V and J genes are TRBV2 and TRBJ1-2, with a weak D call TRBD1 (5 bases). Trimming pared 7 bases from V and 3 bases from J, leaving 12 bases between. The CDR3 is 13 residues long. Germline V CDR1 and CDR2: SNHLY, FYNNEI. The CDR3 loop reads CASNDRDHYGYTF. Here the CDR3 DNA reads TGTGCCAGCAATGACAGAGATCACTATGGCTACACCTTC.

The chain is built from TRBV7-9 and TRBJ1-1; D uncertain. V lost 7 bases and J 4 bases, leaving 13 bases between the germline ends. CDR3 length: 13 amino acids. Germline V gene sequence: CDR1 SEHNR, CDR2 FQNEAQ (reference sequence). For the CDR3, the DNA is TGTGCCAGCATTGAGGGTTCAGGCACTGAAGCTTTCTTT. It specifies CASIEGSGTEAFF.

J is TRBJ2-3 and V is TRBV19, with D possibly matching TRBD2 (5 bases). This CDR3 region has 17 residues. V lost 4 bases to trimming and J lost 1 base, with 18 bases between them. The germline V gene encodes CDR1 LNHDA and CDR2 SQIVND (reference sequence). The CDR3 is CASSKVGSGYGTDTQYF. CDR3 nucleotide sequence: TGTGCCAGTAGTAAGGTCGGTTCGGGGTATGGCACAGATACGCAGTATTTT. Combining the CDR3 with reference TRBV19 and TRBJ2-3 gives the whole variable domain DGGITQSPKYLFRKEGQNVTLSCEQNLNHDAMYWYRQDPGQGLRLIYYSQIVNDFQKGDIAEGYSVSREKKESFPLTVTSAQKNPTAFYLCASSKVGSGYGTDTQYFGPGTRLTVL.

V is TRBV5-1 and J is TRBJ2-5, with 7 bases identical to TRBD1. The J call may be in error: the DNA end matches TRBJ2-7 better. This CDR3 has 13 amino acids. The V gene's germline CDR1 is SGHRS and CDR2 YFSETQ. CDR3 loop: CASSLRGQDEQYF. The CDR3 region has the DNA TGCGCCAGCAGCCTCCGCGGACAGGACGAGCAGTACTTC.

V usage is TRBV5-1 and J usage is TRBJ2-3; D unresolved. The length of the CDR3 is 16 residues. Trimming left V 3 bases short and J 5 bases short, with 19 bases between. Germline-derived CDR1 and CDR2 are SGHRS and YFSETQ. The CDR3 DNA is TGCGCCAGCAGCTCAAAAACGGGCTTAGGTGGAGATACGCAGTATTTT. Amino acid sequence: CASSSKTGLGGDTQYF.

This clone was counted a few times. The chain carries TRBV4-3 and TRBJ2-3; a weak D match, TRBD1 (5 bases). Between the trimmed V and J ends, which lost 5 bases and 2 bases, there was a span of 17 bases. Germline CDR1 and CDR2: LGHNA and YSLEER. The CDR3 loop spans 16 amino acids. CDR3 protein: CASSYIGAENTDTQYF. The CDR3 coding sequence is TGCGCCAGCAGCTACATTGGGGCGGAGAACACAGATACGCAGTATTTT.

The chain recombines TRBV10-3 with TRBJ1-1; perhaps TRBD1 as D (6 bases). The CDR3 length is 14 residues. The germline V and J ends were trimmed by 5 bases and 4 bases, with 14 bases remaining between them. The germline gives CDR1 ENHRY, CDR2 SYGVKD. The DNA of the CDR3 is TGTGCCATCAGTCACGACAGGAGGAGCACTGAAGCTTTCTTT. The encoded protein is CAISHDRRSTEAFF.

Regarding this clone: The junction does not match germline at one end; this may be a read error. This chain connects TRBV6-5 to TRBJ1-2; no definite D call. The length of the CDR3 is 14 residues. CDR1 and CDR2 (germline): MNHEY, SVGAGI. CDR3: CASSNSIANYGYTF. The CDR3 DNA is TGTGCCAGCAGTAACTCTATAGCTAACTATGGCTACACCTTC.

The V call is TRBV7-8, the J call TRBJ1-3; TRBD1 might be the D (5 bases). CDR1 is SGHVS, CDR2 FQNEAQ, per germline. The V end lost 5 bases, the J end lost 0 bases, and 14 bases lay between the germline ends. This CDR3 has 16 residues. Here the CDR3 reads CASSPPTGSSGNTIYF. The DNA of the CDR3 is TGTGCCAGCAGCCCACCTACAGGTTCCTCTGGAAACACCATATATTTT.

This clone has only a few counts. In nucleotides, the CDR3 is TGCGCCAGCAGACAAACACAGACTGAAGCTTTCTTT. Its translation: CASRQTQTEAFF. The V call is TRBV10-2, the J call TRBJ1-1; D is uncertain. The CDR3 has 12 amino acids. The ends were cut back, 6 bases at V and 5 bases at J, with 10 bases in the middle. The germline gives CDR1 WSHSY, CDR2 SAAADI.

This clone was seen more than once but under ten times. The chain employs TRBV6-1 and TRBJ2-7; a weak D match, TRBD2 (6 bases). This CDR3 is built from 15 residues. The germline gives CDR1 MNHNS, CDR2 SASEGT. V lost 4 bases, J lost 3 bases, and 16 bases lay in between. Here the CDR3 reads CASSGGRPQSYEQYF. In DNA, the CDR3 is TGTGCCAGCAGTGGGGGGAGGCCACAGAGCTACGAGCAGTACTTC.

V and J are TRBV5-1 and TRBJ2-5; D call uncertain. V lost 1 base to trimming and J lost 2 bases, with 18 bases between them. CDR1 and CDR2 (germline): SGHRS, YFSETQ. The CDR3 has 17 amino acids. As DNA, the CDR3 is TGCGCCAGCAGCTTGAAGCTACTCAGCGCGTTGCAAGAGACCCAGTACTTC. Amino acids: CASSLKLLSALQETQYF.

The J gene is TRBJ2-3, the V gene TRBV7-8, with D perhaps TRBD1 or TRBD2 (6 bases each). The ends were cut back, 6 bases at V and 1 base at J, with 17 bases in the middle. This CDR3 comprises 16 residues. CDR1 and CDR2 from the germline V gene are SGHVS and FQNEAQ. The CDR3 sequence: CASRLRGHGRTDTQYF. CDR3 nucleotide sequence: TGTGCCAGCAGACTTCGGGGGCACGGACGCACAGATACGCAGTATTTT. The variable domain in full, with the rest retrieved from reference TRBV7-8 and TRBJ2-3, is GAGVSQSPRYKVAKRGQDVALRCDPISGHVSLFWYQQALGQGPEFLTYFQNEAQLDKSGLPSDRFFAERPEGSVSTLKIQRTQQEDSAVYLCASRLRGHGRTDTQYFGPGTRLTVL.